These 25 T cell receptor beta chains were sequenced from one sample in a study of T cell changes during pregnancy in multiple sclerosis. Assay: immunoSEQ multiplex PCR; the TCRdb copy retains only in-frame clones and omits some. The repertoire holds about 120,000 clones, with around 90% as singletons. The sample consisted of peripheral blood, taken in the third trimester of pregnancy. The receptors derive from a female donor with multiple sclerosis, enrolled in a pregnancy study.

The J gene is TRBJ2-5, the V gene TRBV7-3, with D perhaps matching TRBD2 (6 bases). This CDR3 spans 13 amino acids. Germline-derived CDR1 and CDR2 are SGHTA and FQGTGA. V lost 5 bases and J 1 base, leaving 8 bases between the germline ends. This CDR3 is CASSGGVQETQYF. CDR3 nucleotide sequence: TGTGCCAGCAGCGGCGGGGTCCAAGAGACCCAGTACTTC.

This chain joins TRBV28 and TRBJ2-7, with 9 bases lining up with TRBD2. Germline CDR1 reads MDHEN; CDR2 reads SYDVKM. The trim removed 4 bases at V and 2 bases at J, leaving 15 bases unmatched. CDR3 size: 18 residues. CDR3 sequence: CASSSPRESVAGAYEQYF. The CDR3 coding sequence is TGTGCCAGCAGTTCCCCCCGGGAAAGTGTAGCGGGAGCCTACGAGCAGTACTTC.

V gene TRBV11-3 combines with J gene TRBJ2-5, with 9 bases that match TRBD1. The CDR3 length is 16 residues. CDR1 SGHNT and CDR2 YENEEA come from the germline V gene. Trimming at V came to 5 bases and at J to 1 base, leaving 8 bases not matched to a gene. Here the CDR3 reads CASSLRGTGLQETQYF. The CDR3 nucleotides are TGTGCCAGCAGCCTAAGGGGGACAGGGCTCCAAGAGACCCAGTACTTC.

CDR3 coding DNA: TGTGCCAGCAGCTTAGATGGGGGGTACATTTCCTACGAGCAGTACTTC. This sequence encodes CASSLDGGYISYEQYF. The genes are TRBV7-9 and TRBJ2-7, with D possibly being TRBD2 (6 bases). The CDR3 has 16 amino acids. Germline assignment: CDR1 SEHNR and CDR2 FQNEAQ (reference sequence). V was pared by 1 base and J by 1 base, with 14 bases between.

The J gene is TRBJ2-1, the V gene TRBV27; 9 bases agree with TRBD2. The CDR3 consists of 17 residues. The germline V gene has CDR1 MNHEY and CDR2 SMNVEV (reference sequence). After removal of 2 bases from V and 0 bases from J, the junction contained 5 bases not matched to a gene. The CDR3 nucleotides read TGTGCCAGCAGTTTAGTAGCGGGGGCGAGCTCCTACAATGAGCAGTTCTTC. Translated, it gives CASSLVAGASSYNEQFF.

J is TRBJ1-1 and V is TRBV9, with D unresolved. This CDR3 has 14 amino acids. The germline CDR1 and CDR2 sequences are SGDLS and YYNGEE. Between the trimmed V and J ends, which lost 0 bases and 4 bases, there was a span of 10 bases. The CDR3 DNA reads TGTGCCAGCAGCGTAGAGGGTGAGGGCACTGAAGCTTTCTTT. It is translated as CASSVEGEGTEAFF.

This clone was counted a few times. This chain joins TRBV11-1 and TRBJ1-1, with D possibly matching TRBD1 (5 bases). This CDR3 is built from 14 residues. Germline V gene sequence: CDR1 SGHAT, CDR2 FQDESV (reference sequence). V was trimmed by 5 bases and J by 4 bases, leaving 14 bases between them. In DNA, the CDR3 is TGTGCCAGCAGCCCCCTCCGACAGATCACTGAAGCTTTCTTT. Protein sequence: CASSPLRQITEAFF.

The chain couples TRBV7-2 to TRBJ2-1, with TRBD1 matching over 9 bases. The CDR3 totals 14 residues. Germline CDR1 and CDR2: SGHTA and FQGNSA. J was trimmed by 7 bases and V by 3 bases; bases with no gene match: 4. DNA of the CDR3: TGTGCCAGCAGCTTTGGACAGGGGAGGAATGAGCAGTTCTTC. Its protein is CASSFGQGRNEQFF.

The CDR3 region has the DNA TGTGCCTGGAGTGAGATACAGGGTCGAAAGGCTGAAGCTTTCTTT. It translates to CAWSEIQGRKAEAFF. The chain employs TRBV30 and TRBJ1-1, with D possibly matching TRBD1 (6 bases). CDR3 length equals 15 residues. CDR1 and CDR2 from the germline V gene are GTSNPN and SVGIG (reference sequence). Trimming shortened V by 1 base and J by 6 bases, and 18 bases separated the two germline ends. The whole variable domain, filled in from reference TRBV30 and TRBJ1-1, reads SQTIHQWPATLVQPVGSPLSLECTVEGTSNPNLYWYRQAAGRGLQLLFYSVGIGQISSEVPQNLSASRPQDRQFILSSKKLLLSDSGFYLCAWSEIQGRKAEAFFGQGTRLTVV.

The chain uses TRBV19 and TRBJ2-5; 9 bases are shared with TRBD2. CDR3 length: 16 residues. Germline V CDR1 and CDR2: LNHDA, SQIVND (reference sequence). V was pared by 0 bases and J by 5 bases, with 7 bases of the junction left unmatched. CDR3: CASSIEGRGGHETQYF. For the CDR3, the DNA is TGTGCCAGTAGTATAGAAGGGCGGGGGGGCCATGAGACCCAGTACTTC.

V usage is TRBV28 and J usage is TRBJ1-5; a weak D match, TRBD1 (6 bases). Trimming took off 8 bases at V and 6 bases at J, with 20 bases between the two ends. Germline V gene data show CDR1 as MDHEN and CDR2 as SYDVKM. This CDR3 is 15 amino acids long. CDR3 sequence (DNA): TGTGCCAGCGGGGGCGCTCCCACGGGAAGTCAGCCCCAGCATTTT. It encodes CASGGAPTGSQPQHF.

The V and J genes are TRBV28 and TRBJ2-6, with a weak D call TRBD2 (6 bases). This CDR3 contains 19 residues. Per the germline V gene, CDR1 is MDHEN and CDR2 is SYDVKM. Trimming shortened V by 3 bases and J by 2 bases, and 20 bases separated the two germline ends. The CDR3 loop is CASSFPPGVRPAGANVLTF. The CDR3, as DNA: TGTGCCAGCAGTTTTCCGCCGGGAGTCAGACCAGCTGGGGCCAACGTCCTGACTTTC. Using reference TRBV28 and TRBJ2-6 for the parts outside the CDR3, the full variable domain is DVKVTQSSRYLVKRTGEKVFLECVQDMDHENMFWYRQDPGLGLRLIYFSYDVKMKEKGDIPEGYSVSREKKERFSLILESASTNQTSMYLCASSFPPGVRPAGANVLTFGAGSRLTVL.

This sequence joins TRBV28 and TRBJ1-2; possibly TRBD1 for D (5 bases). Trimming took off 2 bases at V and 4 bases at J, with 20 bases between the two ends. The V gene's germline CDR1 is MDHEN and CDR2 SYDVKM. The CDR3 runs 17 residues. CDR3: CASSLAGDWAGTYGYTF. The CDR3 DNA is TGTGCCAGCAGTTTAGCGGGGGATTGGGCAGGGACCTATGGCTACACCTTC.

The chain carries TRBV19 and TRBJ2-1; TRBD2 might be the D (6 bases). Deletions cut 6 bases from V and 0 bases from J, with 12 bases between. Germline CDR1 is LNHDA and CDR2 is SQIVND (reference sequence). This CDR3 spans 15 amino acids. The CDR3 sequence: CASSLAESSYNEQFF. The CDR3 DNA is TGTGCCAGTAGCTTAGCGGAGAGCTCCTACAATGAGCAGTTCTTC.

The CDR3 DNA sequence: TGTGCCAGCAGCCGCGGGACAGACTATGGCTACACCTTC. Residues: CASSRGTDYGYTF. The chain is built from TRBV7-9 and TRBJ1-2; TRBD1 matches 7 bases. CDR1 is SEHNR, CDR2 FQNEAQ, per germline (reference sequence). The trim removed 5 bases at V and 3 bases at J, leaving 3 bases unmatched. This CDR3 is 13 amino acids long. Drawing the rest from reference TRBV7-9 and TRBJ1-2, the complete variable domain is DTGVSQNPRHKITKRGQNVTFRCDPISEHNRLYWYRQTLGQGPEFLTYFQNEAQLEKSRLLSDRFSAERPKGSFSTLEIQRTEQGDSAMYLCASSRGTDYGYTFGSGTRLTVV.

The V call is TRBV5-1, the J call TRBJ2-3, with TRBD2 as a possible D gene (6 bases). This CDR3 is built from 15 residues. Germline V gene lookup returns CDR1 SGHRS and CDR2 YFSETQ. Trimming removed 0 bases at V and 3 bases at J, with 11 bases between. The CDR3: CASSLGVGLTDTQYF. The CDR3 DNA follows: TGCGCCAGCAGCTTGGGAGTGGGACTTACAGATACGCAGTATTTT.

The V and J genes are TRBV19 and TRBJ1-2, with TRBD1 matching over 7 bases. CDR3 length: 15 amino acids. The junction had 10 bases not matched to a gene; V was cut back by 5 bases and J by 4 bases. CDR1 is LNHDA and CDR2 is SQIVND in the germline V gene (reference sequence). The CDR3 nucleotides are TGTGCCAGTAGTCTAACAGGGGTTCACCTCTATGGCTACACCTTC. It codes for CASSLTGVHLYGYTF.

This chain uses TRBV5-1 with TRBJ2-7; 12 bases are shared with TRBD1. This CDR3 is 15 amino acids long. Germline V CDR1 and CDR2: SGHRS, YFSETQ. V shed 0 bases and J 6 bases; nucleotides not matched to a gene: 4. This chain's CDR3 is CASSLEGQGAGEQYF. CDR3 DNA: TGCGCCAGCAGCTTGGAGGGACAGGGGGCGGGCGAGCAGTACTTC.

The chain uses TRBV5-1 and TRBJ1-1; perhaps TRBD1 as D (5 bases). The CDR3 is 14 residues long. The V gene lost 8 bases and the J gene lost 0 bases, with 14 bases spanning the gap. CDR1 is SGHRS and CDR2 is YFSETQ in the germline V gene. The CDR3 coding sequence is TGCGCCAGTGTGGAGGGACTGGTGAACACTGAAGCTTTCTTT. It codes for CASVEGLVNTEAFF. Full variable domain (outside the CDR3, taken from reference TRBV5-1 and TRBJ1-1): KAGVTQTPRYLIKTRGQQVTLSCSPISGHRSVSWYQQTPGQGLQFLFEYFSETQRNKGNFPGRFSGRQFSNSRSEMNVSTLELGDSALYLCASVEGLVNTEAFFGQGTRLTVV.

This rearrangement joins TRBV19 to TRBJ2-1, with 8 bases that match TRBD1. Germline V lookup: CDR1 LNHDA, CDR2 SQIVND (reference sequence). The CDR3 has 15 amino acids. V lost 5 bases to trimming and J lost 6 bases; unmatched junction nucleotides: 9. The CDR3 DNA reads TGTGCCAGTAGTTTAGGACAGGGTCTAGGCAATGAGCAGTTCTTC. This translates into CASSLGQGLGNEQFF.

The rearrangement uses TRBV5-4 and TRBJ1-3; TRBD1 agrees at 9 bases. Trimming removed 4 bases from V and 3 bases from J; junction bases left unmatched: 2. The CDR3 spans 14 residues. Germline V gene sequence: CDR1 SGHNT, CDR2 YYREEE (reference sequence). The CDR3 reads CASSRGQGGNTIYF. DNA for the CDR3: TGTGCCAGCAGCCGGGGACAGGGTGGAAACACCATATATTTT.

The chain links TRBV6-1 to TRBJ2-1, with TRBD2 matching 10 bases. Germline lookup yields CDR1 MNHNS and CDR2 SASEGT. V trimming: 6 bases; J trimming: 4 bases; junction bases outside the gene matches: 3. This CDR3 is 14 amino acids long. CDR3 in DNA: TGTGCCAGCAGACTAGCGGGGCCTTACAATGAGCAGTTCTTC. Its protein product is CASRLAGPYNEQFF.

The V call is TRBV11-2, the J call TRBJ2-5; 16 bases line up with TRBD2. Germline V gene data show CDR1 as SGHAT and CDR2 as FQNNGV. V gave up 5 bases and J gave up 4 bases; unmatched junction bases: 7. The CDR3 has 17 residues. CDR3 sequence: CASSPGTSGRDGETQYF. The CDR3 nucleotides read TGTGCCAGCAGCCCAGGGACTAGCGGGAGGGATGGAGAGACCCAGTACTTC.

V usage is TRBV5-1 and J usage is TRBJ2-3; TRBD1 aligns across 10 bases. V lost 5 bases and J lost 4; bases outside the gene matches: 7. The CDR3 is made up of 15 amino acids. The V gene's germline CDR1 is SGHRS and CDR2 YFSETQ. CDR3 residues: CASSQTGGSPDTQYF. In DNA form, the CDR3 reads TGCGCCAGCAGTCAGACAGGGGGCTCCCCAGATACGCAGTATTTT.

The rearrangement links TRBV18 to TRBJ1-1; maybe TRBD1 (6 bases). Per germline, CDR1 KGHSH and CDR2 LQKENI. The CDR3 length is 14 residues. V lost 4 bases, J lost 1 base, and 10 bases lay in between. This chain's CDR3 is CASSQRDTNTEAFF. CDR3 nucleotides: TGTGCCAGCTCACAGCGGGACACGAACACTGAAGCTTTCTTT. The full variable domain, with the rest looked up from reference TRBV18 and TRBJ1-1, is NAGVMQNPRHLVRRRGQEARLRCSPMKGHSHVYWYRQLPEEGLKFMVYLQKENIIDESGMPKERFSAEFPKEGPSILRIQQVVRGDSAAYFCASSQRDTNTEAFFGQGTRLTVV.